The T cell receptor (beta chain) under discussion was sequenced for a study of blood T cells in healthy people across ages. As to this clonotype: The target antigen is unknown.

Study results and limitations: Naive T cell percentage strongly correlated with TCR beta diversity.

Alongside a J-beta primer mix, a sample-barcoded 5' primer served in a second PCR lasting roughly 6 to 11 cycles. In TCRdb, the 5' RACE reads were re-called with MiXCR into one record per CDR3 protein. The top ten clones hold 25% to 30% of a sample with about 830,000 distinct CDR3 sequences, approximately 67% of them seen once. Germline CDR1 is SEHNR and CDR2 is FQNEAQ (reference sequence). V lost 9 bases, J lost 0 bases, and 12 bases lay in between. The length of the CDR3 is 13 residues. The sequence derives from a young man in good health. The J gene is TRBJ2-7, the V gene TRBV7-9; D is perhaps TRBD1 or TRBD2 (6 bases each). What was sequenced was blood. This CDR3 is CASLGGNSYEQYF. CDR3 DNA sequence: TGTGCCAGTTTAGGGGGGAACTCCTACGAGCAGTACTTC.